This is a list of T cell receptor beta chains from one sample in a study of blood T cell repertoires in COVID-19. The method was immunoSEQ multiplex PCR; TCRdb's version includes in-frame clones alone and lacks a portion of them. The sample consists of approximately 92,000 clones, about three quarters of them appearing once. Material for sequencing was peripheral blood. The receptors here all came from a man in his fifties who had recovered from COVID-19. Each CDR3 is given with its conserved first and last residue. A D gene is named only where the DNA matches it firmly. Only some rows state a clone size, as once, few, many or a class for expanded clones.

size: NA; V: TRBV27; D: TRBD2; J: TRBJ2-7; DNA: TGTGCCAGCAGTTTATATAGCGGGAGCCCAGTACACGAGCAGTACTTC; CDR3: CASSLYSGSPVHEQYF
size: once; V: TRBV24-1; D: TRBD1; J: TRBJ2-2; DNA: TGTGCCACCAGTCCAGACAGGGATGGCACCGGGGAGCTGTTTTTT; CDR3: CATSPDRDGTGELFF
size: NA; V: TRBV6-5; D: TRBD1; J: TRBJ2-7; DNA: TGTGCCAGCAGTTACTCGGACAGGGGACCCTACGAGCAGTACTTC; CDR3: CASSYSDRGPYEQYF
size: NA; V: TRBV2; D: TRBD2; J: TRBJ2-1; DNA: TGTGCCAGCAGTACCCCGACTAGCGCTGAGCAGTTCTTC; CDR3: CASSTPTSAEQFF
size: NA; V: TRBV6-5; D: NA; J: TRBJ2-7; DNA: TGTGCCAGCAGTCAACAGGGTAGCTGGGACGAGCAGTACTTC; CDR3: CASSQQGSWDEQYF
size: few; V: TRBV25-1; D: NA; J: TRBJ2-2; DNA: TGTGCCAGCAGTGAATTAGTCGGGGAGCTGTTTTTT; CDR3: CASSELVGELFF
size: NA; V: TRBV9; D: TRBD2; J: TRBJ2-7; DNA: TGTGCCAGCAGCTCGGGGGGGGTTGCCTACGAGCAGTACTTC; CDR3: CASSSGGVAYEQYF
size: NA; V: TRBV5-1; D: TRBD2; J: TRBJ2-5; DNA: TGCGCCAGCAGCTCCTGGGCCGGGGGGGGAGAGACCCAGTACTTC; CDR3: CASSSWAGGGETQYF
size: NA; V: TRBV19; D: NA; J: TRBJ2-2; DNA: TGTGCCAGTAGTATAGTTCCGGGAACCAACACCGGGGAGCTGTTTTTT; CDR3: CASSIVPGTNTGELFF
size: NA; V: TRBV10-1; D: TRBD1; J: TRBJ1-2; DNA: TGCGCCAGCAGAGCGGGTTCGGGACAGAGAAACTATGGCTACACCTTC; CDR3: CASRAGSGQRNYGYTF
size: NA; V: TRBV21-1; D: NA; J: TRBJ2-1; DNA: TGTGCCCCCACCCCTAGCGGAAGATACAATGAGCAGTTCTTC; CDR3: CAPTPSGRYNEQFF
size: many; V: TRBV6-1; D: NA; J: TRBJ2-3; DNA: TGTGCCAGCAGTGAAGGGAGGGCCACAGATACGCAGTATTTT; CDR3: CASSEGRATDTQYF
size: NA; V: TRBV7-9; D: TRBD1; J: TRBJ1-2; DNA: TGTGCCAGCAGCTCAAGGGGACAGGGTTTGGGCGGCTACACCTTC; CDR3: CASSSRGQGLGGYTF
size: NA; V: TRBV7-8; D: TRBD2; J: TRBJ2-7; DNA: TGTGCCAGCAGCTTTCCTACCACAGGGTTCGCTAGCGGGGGACCCTACGAGCAGTACTTC; CDR3: CASSFPTTGFASGGPYEQYF
size: NA; V: TRBV11-2; D: NA; J: TRBJ1-1; DNA: TGTGCCAGCAGCTTAGTTGGGGCCAGTGAAGCTTTCTTT; CDR3: CASSLVGASEAFF
size: NA; V: TRBV5-1; D: NA; J: TRBJ1-2; DNA: TGCGCCAGCAGCCCTGGCGGCGACTATGGCTACACCTTC; CDR3: CASSPGGDYGYTF
size: NA; V: TRBV7-9; D: TRBD2; J: TRBJ2-1; DNA: TGTGCCAGCAGCTTAGAGGGACTAGCGGGAATGAGGTCCTACAATGAGCAGTTCTTC; CDR3: CASSLEGLAGMRSYNEQFF
size: many; V: TRBV9; D: NA; J: TRBJ1-2; DNA: TGTGCCAGCAGCGAGTGGAGGGTAGGTTTTCGGGACTACACCTTC; CDR3: CASSEWRVGFRDYTF
size: NA; V: TRBV18; D: TRBD1; J: TRBJ1-2; DNA: TGTGCCAGCTCATCCCAGGGGGATCATGGCTACACCTTC; CDR3: CASSSQGDHGYTF
size: NA; V: TRBV6-5; D: TRBD2; J: TRBJ2-1; DNA: TGTGCCAGCACCCTAAACCTAGCGGGAGCCAATGAGCAGTTCTTC; CDR3: CASTLNLAGANEQFF
size: NA; V: TRBV30; D: NA; J: TRBJ2-7; DNA: TGTGCCTGGAGGGCCAATGCGGGGGAGCAGTACTTC; CDR3: CAWRANAGEQYF
size: NA; V: TRBV7-2; D: NA; J: TRBJ1-6; DNA: TGTGCCAGCAGCTTAGGGGCAGGGAGGGTCTATAATTCACCCCTCCACTTT; CDR3: CASSLGAGRVYNSPLHF
size: NA; V: TRBV4-1; D: TRBD1; J: TRBJ1-4; DNA: TGCGCCAGCAGCCAAGTCAGTGGACAGGGTTATGAAAAACTGTTTTTT; CDR3: CASSQVSGQGYEKLFF
size: NA; V: TRBV6-2/TRBV6-3; D: NA; J: TRBJ1-2; DNA: TGTGCCAGCAGTTTCCCCCCTAAGGGGAACTATGGCTACACCTTC; CDR3: CASSFPPKGNYGYTF
size: few; V: TRBV5-4; D: NA; J: TRBJ1-1; DNA: TGTGCCAGCAGCTCAGCGAAGGACAGTTCCTATGAAGCTTTCTTT; CDR3: CASSSAKDSSYEAFF
size: NA; V: TRBV7-8; D: NA; J: TRBJ2-5; DNA: TGTGCCAGCAGCTTAAATTTGCGACAAGAGACCCAGTACTTC; CDR3: CASSLNLRQETQYF
size: NA; V: TRBV7-9; D: NA; J: TRBJ1-1; DNA: TGTGCCAGCAGCTCAGGGTTTGGAGGGAGAACTGAAGCTTTCTTT; CDR3: CASSSGFGGRTEAFF
size: NA; V: TRBV19; D: NA; J: TRBJ1-1; DNA: TGTGCCAGTAGTATAACCGCAGGCGGGATCGAAGCTTTCTTT; CDR3: CASSITAGGIEAFF
size: few; V: TRBV18; D: NA; J: TRBJ1-6; DNA: TGTGCCAGCTCACCAAGGACAGCCGATAATTCACCCCTCCACTTT; CDR3: CASSPRTADNSPLHF
size: NA; V: TRBV20-1; D: NA; J: TRBJ1-2; DNA: TGCAGTGCCGGAGGACCATATGGCTACACCTTC; CDR3: CSAGGPYGYTF
size: NA; V: TRBV5-1; D: TRBD1; J: TRBJ1-1; DNA: TGCGCCAGCCGATACCAGGGGGCCGGGAACACTGAAGCTTTCTTT; CDR3: CASRYQGAGNTEAFF
size: many; V: TRBV6-1; D: TRBD2; J: TRBJ2-7; DNA: TGTGCCAGCAGTGAAGCTAGCGGGGGGGCCTACGAGCAGTACTTC; CDR3: CASSEASGGAYEQYF
size: NA; V: TRBV29-1; D: TRBD2; J: TRBJ2-3; DNA: TGCAGCGTTGGAGGACGGGAGGGCCGCACAGATACGCAGTATTTT; CDR3: CSVGGREGRTDTQYF
size: NA; V: TRBV3-1/TRBV3-2; D: NA; J: TRBJ1-6; DNA: TGTGCCAGCAGCCAAGCTAAGAGGGCTACACCCCTCCACTTT; CDR3: CASSQAKRATPLHF
size: few; V: TRBV3-1/TRBV3-2; D: TRBD1; J: TRBJ1-5; DNA: TGTGCCAGCAGCCTGGGACAGCTAAATCAGCCCCAGCATTTT; CDR3: CASSLGQLNQPQHF
size: NA; V: TRBV7-9; D: NA; J: TRBJ1-2; DNA: TGTGCCAGCAGCTTAAATGCAGGAGCCAGGGGCTATGGCTACACCTTC; CDR3: CASSLNAGARGYGYTF
size: NA; V: TRBV19; D: NA; J: TRBJ1-5; DNA: TGTGCCAGTAGTATAGGTCGCAGGCCAGGGAAGGGCAATCAGCCCCAGCATTTT; CDR3: CASSIGRRPGKGNQPQHF
size: few; V: TRBV27; D: NA; J: TRBJ1-1; DNA: TGTGCCAGCAGTTTACGGGGTGCCAGCCGGGGGAACACTGAAGCTTTCTTT; CDR3: CASSLRGASRGNTEAFF
size: NA; V: TRBV30; D: NA; J: TRBJ2-3; DNA: TGTGCCTGGAGTCTCACAGATACGCAGTATTTT; CDR3: CAWSLTDTQYF
size: NA; V: TRBV29-1; D: TRBD2; J: TRBJ2-1; DNA: TGCAGCGTCGCTCCGGGACTAGCGGGGAACAATGAGCAGTTCTTC; CDR3: CSVAPGLAGNNEQFF
size: NA; V: TRBV18; D: TRBD1; J: TRBJ2-7; DNA: TGTGCCAGCTCACCAGGACAGGGGGCCAACTACGAGCAGTACTTC; CDR3: CASSPGQGANYEQYF
size: NA; V: TRBV4-3; D: NA; J: TRBJ1-6; DNA: TGCGCCAGCAGCCAAGACGTAGGGGGAAATAATTCACCCCTCCACTTT; CDR3: CASSQDVGGNNSPLHF